This T cell receptor (beta chain) was sequenced in a study of identical twins. Findings of the study overall: Reduced insertions were recorded for abundant cord blood beta clonotypes, with no such pattern in memory repertoires. Models underpredicted monozygotic twin sharing of out-of-frame TCR alpha. Cross-sectional statistics underpinned the conclusions; the same donors were not followed.

Unique molecular identifiers were present on the cDNA, which also gained a universal primer site by template switching. TCRdb redid the calling of the 5' RACE reads with MiXCR, one entry per CDR3 protein. The sample carries 400,000 to 600,000 distinct CDR3 sequences, around 20% recorded once. Remarks on this clonotype: Its antigen is as yet unknown.

Germline-derived CDR1 and CDR2 are SGHAT and FQNNGV. V lost 3 bases, J lost 6 bases, and 14 bases stayed unmatched. The CDR3 is made up of 17 amino acids. The same specimen was also included in a second study, on yellow fever vaccine responses in identical twins.

Sequenced sample: CD4+ T cells sorted from blood. The rearrangement uses TRBV11-2 and TRBJ2-3; 8 bases fit TRBD2. The TCR was taken from a woman in her late teens or twenties in good health. As DNA, the CDR3 is TGTGCCAGCAGCTTTACAGGGAGGCAGCGGGGGCCCGATACGCAGTATTTT. It yields the protein CASSFTGRQRGPDTQYF.